A single sample gave rise to the 5 T cell receptor beta chains below, sequenced in a study of T cells in Graves' hyperthyroidism and ophthalmopathy. Amplified TCR beta CDR3 regions derived from RNA transcripts. A first-round RT-PCR of the TCR CDR3 used the HTBI primer set. TCRdb reprocessed the multiplex PCR reads via MiXCR and lists one record per CDR3 protein. The sample has a few hundred thousand distinct CDR3 sequences; roughly 15% are singletons. Sequencing was performed on blood. These receptors came from a woman in her twenties or thirties with Graves' ophthalmopathy.

This clonotype was counted many times. The chain links TRBV18 to TRBJ2-5; 8 positions agree with TRBD1. This CDR3 region has 15 residues. V was pared by 6 bases and J by 3 bases, with 9 bases of the junction left unmatched. Germline CDR1 is KGHSH and CDR2 is LQKENI. The CDR3 DNA follows: TGTGCCAGCTCCCCGGACAGGGAACCCAAAGAGACCCAGTACTTC. It encodes CASSPDREPKETQYF.

This clonotype was seen a handful of times. This chain links TRBV28 with TRBJ1-2, with 7 bases identical to TRBD1. V lost 2 bases to trimming and J lost 3 bases; unmatched junction nucleotides: 6. The CDR3 is 15 amino acids. Looked up from germline, CDR1 is MDHEN and CDR2 is SYDVKM. The CDR3, as DNA: TGTGCCAGCAGTTTACAGGGGGTGGGAGACTATGGCTACACCTTC. It codes for CASSLQGVGDYGYTF.

The gene calls are TRBV7-6 and TRBJ2-7; 8 positions match TRBD1. Germline assignment: CDR1 SGHVS and CDR2 FNYEAQ. This CDR3 is 15 amino acids long. Trimming took 6 bases from V and 2 from J; bases not matched to a gene: 9. CDR3 region: CASSSGQGRTYEQYF. For the CDR3, the DNA is TGTGCCAGCAGTTCAGGACAGGGTAGGACCTACGAGCAGTACTTC.

There are many counts of this clonotype. This chain uses TRBV20-1 with TRBJ1-5, with D perhaps TRBD1 (5 bases). Trimming cost V 0 bases and J 2 bases, with 14 bases left between them. The length of the CDR3 is 16 residues. Germline V gene lookup returns CDR1 DFQATT and CDR2 SNEGSKA (reference sequence). This chain's CDR3 is CSARDPRAGGNQPQHF. The CDR3 DNA sequence: TGCAGTGCTAGAGACCCCAGGGCAGGCGGCAATCAGCCCCAGCATTTT.

This chain joins TRBV30 and TRBJ2-3; a possible D gene is TRBD1 (6 bases). V was clipped by 3 bases and J by 4 bases, with 8 bases between them. The CDR3 covers 12 residues. Germline lookup yields CDR1 GTSNPN and CDR2 SVGIG (reference sequence). CDR3 DNA: TGTGCCTGGAGGAAGGGGGCAGATACGCAGTATTTT. The encoded protein is CAWRKGADTQYF.